What follows are 12 T cell receptor beta chains derived from one specimen sequenced in a study of breast tumors, draining lymph nodes, adjacent tissues. Breast cancer patients provided tissue from their axillary draining lymph nodes. Via MiXCR, TCRdb re-called the multiplex PCR reads, giving one row per CDR3 protein. The table lists about 230,000 distinct CDR3 sequences, about 32% of them singletons. Input material: axillary lymph node tissue. These receptors all come from a female donor with breast cancer. Some clones in this sample may be carry-over from other donors' samples.

In this sample, this clonotype turned up many times. The chain combines TRBV6-1 with TRBJ1-4; D not certain. The germline V gene encodes CDR1 MNHNS and CDR2 SASEGT. The CDR3 length is 16 residues. Trimming stripped 0 bases from V and 3 bases from J, with 11 bases between. The CDR3, as DNA: TGTGCCAGCAGTGAAGCCCCCCAGTGGTCTAATGAAAAACTGTTTTTT. Translation gives CASSEAPQWSNEKLFF.

This clonotype turned up a few times. This chain uses TRBV19 with TRBJ1-1; D is ambiguous. Per germline, CDR1 LNHDA and CDR2 SQIVND (reference sequence). Trimming cost V 6 bases and J 1 base, with 6 bases left between them. This CDR3 spans 12 amino acids. CDR3 DNA sequence: TGTGCCAGTAGCACAGCGAACACTGAAGCTTTCTTT. It translates to CASSTANTEAFF.

The table lists this clonotype with many counts. The chain joins TRBV12-3 or TRBV12-4 to TRBJ2-3; D is uncertain. CDR3 length: 15 amino acids. Trimming removed 5 bases at V and 2 bases at J, with 14 bases between. Here the CDR3 DNA reads TGTGCCAGCAGTCCACCGGAGAGCGACACAGATACGCAGTATTTT. Its protein product is CASSPPESDTDTQYF.

This clonotype was recorded many times. The V call is TRBV20-1, the J call TRBJ2-7, with D tentatively TRBD1 (6 bases). Germline assignment: CDR1 DFQATT and CDR2 SNEGSKA (reference sequence). CDR3 length equals 12 residues. Trimming pared 3 bases from V and 2 bases from J, leaving 8 bases between. Here the CDR3 reads CSASEGAYEQYF. The CDR3 coding sequence is TGCAGTGCTAGCGAGGGGGCCTACGAGCAGTACTTC.

This clonotype showed up many times. J is TRBJ2-7 and V is TRBV6-6, with D unresolved. The CDR3 length is 12 residues. CDR1 is MNHNY, CDR2 SVGAGI, per germline (reference sequence). The ends were cut back, 2 bases at V and 4 bases at J, with 6 bases in the middle. The CDR3 sequence: CASSYEEYEQYF. DNA of the CDR3: TGTGCCAGCAGTTACGAAGAGTACGAGCAGTACTTC.

This clonotype was observed many times. The V and J genes are TRBV7-8 and TRBJ2-2, with a possible D match to TRBD1 (5 bases). Trimming pared 5 bases from V and 1 base from J, leaving 8 bases between. The CDR3 is 14 amino acids. Germline V gene data show CDR1 as SGHVS and CDR2 as FQNEAQ. The CDR3 DNA is TGTGCCAGCAGCCCCGGACAGAACACCGGGGAGCTGTTTTTT. Translated, it gives CASSPGQNTGELFF.

There are many counts of this clonotype. The J gene is TRBJ2-3, the V gene TRBV15, with TRBD2 matching 15 bases. V shed 4 bases and J 7 bases; nucleotides not matched to a gene: 6. Germline V gene lookup returns CDR1 LNHNV and CDR2 YYDKDF (reference sequence). This CDR3 spans 16 amino acids. The CDR3 sequence: CATSKEGTSGRHTQYF. The CDR3 DNA sequence: TGTGCCACCAGCAAAGAGGGGACTAGCGGGAGGCATACGCAGTATTTT.

This clonotype was counted ten times or more. CDR3 protein: CASSQDWDTTYEQYF. The CDR3 coding sequence is TGCGCCAGCAGCCAAGATTGGGACACAACCTACGAGCAGTACTTC. V usage is TRBV4-3 and J usage is TRBJ2-7; weak D call: TRBD1 (6 bases). Per the germline V gene, CDR1 is LGHNA and CDR2 is YSLEER. The CDR3 extends over 15 amino acids. The V end lost 0 bases, the J end lost 2 bases, and 11 bases lay between the germline ends.

This clonotype was found many times. The rearrangement joins TRBV19 to TRBJ2-1, with 9 bases identical to TRBD1. The length of the CDR3 is 16 residues. Looked up from germline, CDR1 is LNHDA and CDR2 is SQIVND (reference sequence). The junction had 11 bases not matched to a gene; V was cut back by 4 bases and J by 7 bases. The CDR3 DNA sequence: TGTGCCAGTAGTACCACCTGGACAGGGGTAAAGAATGAGCAGTTCTTC. Its translation is CASSTTWTGVKNEQFF.

This sequence joins TRBV7-8 and TRBJ1-5; maybe TRBD1 (6 bases). CDR1 and CDR2 from the germline V gene are SGHVS and FQNEAQ. The CDR3 is made up of 13 amino acids. V lost 8 bases and J lost 6, with 14 bases in between. The CDR3 here is CASPYRDGQPQHF. The CDR3 DNA reads as TGTGCCAGCCCCTACAGGGACGGTCAGCCCCAGCATTTT.

This clonotype has ten or more counts. The rearrangement uses TRBV30 and TRBJ2-7; D may be TRBD2 (6 bases). The CDR3 is made up of 13 amino acids. From germline, CDR1 is GTSNPN and CDR2 SVGIG (reference sequence). Deletions cut 0 bases from V and 7 bases from J, with 13 bases between. DNA for the CDR3: TGTGCCTGGAGTGTGTCGCGGGGCCGAGAGCAGTACTTC. Encoded protein: CAWSVSRGREQYF.

The genes are TRBV7-9 and TRBJ2-3; a weak D match, TRBD2 (6 bases). Germline V gene sequence: CDR1 SEHNR, CDR2 FQNEAQ (reference sequence). V lost 3 bases and J 4 bases, leaving 14 bases between the germline ends. The CDR3 extends over 15 amino acids. The CDR3 spells CASSFRRVSPDTQYF. CDR3 coding DNA: TGTGCCAGCAGCTTTAGGAGGGTCAGCCCAGATACGCAGTATTTT.